A single sample gave rise to the 21 T cell receptor beta chains below, sequenced in a study of spatial heterogeneity in lung cancer. Study results and caveats: How many expanded intratumoral alpha and beta TCRs were present tracked the tumor mutation count, which was a count of nonsynonymous mutations.

This sample's time point: sample taken at primary tumor resection. The antigens of these receptors remain unknown. One entry per CDR3 protein results from TCRdb running MiXCR on the 5' RACE reads. The data contain roughly 18,000 distinct CDR3 sequences, 5.5% to 6.5% of them seen just once; the ten biggest clones take up under 13%. Specimen: lung tumor tissue, collected at surgery. These receptors all stem from a female donor with early-stage non-small cell lung cancer.

This clonotype came up many times. The size of this beta chain means little, since it is a stray read in a library made for alpha chains. The chain links TRBV3-1 to TRBJ2-2; D gene uncertain. CDR3 size: 11 residues. Germline-derived CDR1 and CDR2 are LGHDT and YNNKEL (reference sequence). V was trimmed by 0 bases and J by 9 bases, leaving 2 bases between them. The CDR3 here is CASSQDWELFF. Here the CDR3 DNA reads TGTGCCAGCAGCCAAGATTGGGAGCTGTTTTTT.

There are many counts of this clonotype. A library made for alpha chains picked up this beta chain off target, so its size means little. The chain joins TRBV29-1 to TRBJ2-1, with D tentatively TRBD2 (6 bases). Germline loops: CDR1 SQVTM, CDR2 ANQGSEA. The CDR3 loop spans 14 amino acids. V was shortened by 4 bases and J by 6 bases, with 16 bases between the two germline ends. The CDR3: CSVVSFGDSNEQFF. In DNA, the CDR3 is TGCAGCGTTGTTAGTTTCGGGGACTCCAATGAGCAGTTCTTC.

This clonotype was found many times. Little can be read into the size of this beta chain, an off-target read in a library designed for alpha chains. The J gene is TRBJ1-5, the V gene TRBV20-1; D is uncertain. Germline V gene lookup returns CDR1 DFQATT and CDR2 SNEGSKA (reference sequence). This CDR3 has 14 amino acids. V was cut by 6 bases and J by 6 bases, with 18 bases left in between. The CDR3 nucleotides read TGCAGTGCGACCGGGATTTCCGAGGGTCAGCCCCAGCATTTT. It specifies CSATGISEGQPQHF.

This clonotype appeared a single time. It may be a read error: a sequence one base away is much more abundant. Because this beta chain is a stray read in a library intended to capture alpha chains, its abundance should not be given much weight. The chain links TRBV12-3 or TRBV12-4 to TRBJ2-5; TRBD1 matches at 9 bases. The CDR3 has 15 residues. Trimming took 2 bases from V and 4 from J; bases not matched to a gene: 5. The CDR3 DNA follows: TGTGCCAGCAGTTTATGGGACAGGGTCCGAGAGACCCAGTACTTC. Translation gives CASSLWDRVRETQYF.

Concerning this clonotype itself: A much more abundant neighbour one base away suggests this may be a read error. This beta chain turned up in a library designed for alpha chains; as an off-target read, its abundance says little. The genes are TRBV6-4 and TRBJ2-2; D is perhaps TRBD2 (5 bases). The CDR3 has 14 amino acids. Germline V lookup: CDR1 MRHNA, CDR2 SNTAGT. CDR3 loop: CVSSLQEEVGELFF. CDR3 coding DNA: TGTGTCAGCAGTCTCCAGGAGGAGGTCGGGGAGCTGTTTTTT.

About this clonotype itself: This beta chain lies outside the target of a library built for alpha chains; its clone size means little. V gene TRBV20-1 combines with J gene TRBJ2-2; 8 bases fit TRBD2. V trimming: 0 bases; J trimming: 4 bases; junction bases outside the gene matches: 7. Germline CDR1 reads DFQATT; CDR2 reads SNEGSKA (reference sequence). The CDR3 length is 16 residues. The CDR3 DNA follows: TGCAGTGCTAGAGATGCGGCGGGAGGCGGCACCGGGGAGCTGTTTTTT. Its translation: CSARDAAGGGTGELFF.

This clonotype was recorded many times. Found in a library prepared for alpha chains, this beta chain is an off-target read, and its abundance has little meaning. The chain uses TRBV28 and TRBJ1-1; 12 positions match TRBD1. There are 15 residues in the CDR3. Germline lookup yields CDR1 MDHEN and CDR2 SYDVKM. Trimming removed 6 bases from V and 4 bases from J; junction bases left unmatched: 6. This chain's CDR3 is CASRGTGGAVTEAFF. The CDR3 region has the DNA TGTGCCAGCAGGGGGACAGGGGGCGCGGTCACTGAAGCTTTCTTT.

This clonotype has a count of ten or more. A library prepared for alpha chains yielded this beta chain as an off-target read; its size is of little meaning. The gene calls are TRBV9 and TRBJ1-2, with D uncertain. The CDR3 loop spans 12 amino acids. The germline gives CDR1 SGDLS, CDR2 YYNGEE. V lost 7 bases and J lost 4, with 11 bases in between. DNA for the CDR3: TGTGCCAGCGCTCGGGATACCTATGGCTACACCTTC. Residues: CASARDTYGYTF. The variable domain in full, completed from reference TRBV9 and TRBJ1-2, reads DSGVTQTPKHLITATGQRVTLRCSPRSGDLSVYWYQQSLDQGLQFLIQYYNGEERAKGNILERFSAQQFPDLHSELNLSSLELGDSALYFCASARDTYGYTFGSGTRLTVV.

This clonotype came up many times. Found in a library prepared for alpha chains, this beta chain is an off-target read, and its abundance has little meaning. The CDR3, as DNA: TGTGCCAGCAGCGAAAATTTTGGGAGGGGCTACACCTTC. It codes for CASSENFGRGYTF. The chain is built from TRBV9 and TRBJ1-2; no clear D gene. Germline V gives CDR1 SGDLS, CDR2 YYNGEE. Trimming removed 3 bases from V and 8 bases from J, with 14 bases in between. The CDR3 extends over 13 amino acids.

This clonotype was seen many times. The library was designed around alpha chains, so this beta chain is a stray read whose abundance carries little weight. The chain uses TRBV4-1 and TRBJ2-1; 10 bases are shared with TRBD2. CDR1 MGHRA and CDR2 YSYEKL come from the germline V gene. V lost 1 base and J lost 6; bases outside the gene matches: 3. The CDR3 loop spans 15 amino acids. The CDR3 region has the DNA TGCGCCAGCAGCCAAGCCCTAGCGGGAGCCAATGAGCAGTTCTTC. This sequence encodes CASSQALAGANEQFF.

This clonotype was recorded at least ten times. This beta chain turned up in a library designed for alpha chains; as an off-target read, its abundance says little. The rearrangement links TRBV6-5 to TRBJ1-2; a weak D match, TRBD1 (6 bases). Germline lookup yields CDR1 MNHEY and CDR2 SVGAGI. Trimming removed 4 bases at V and 3 bases at J, with 15 bases between. This CDR3 has 15 amino acids. The CDR3 DNA follows: TGTGCCAGCAGTTCGGGACACCTAAGATACTATGGCTACACCTTC. Amino acids: CASSSGHLRYYGYTF.

In its sample, this clonotype was seen many times. This beta chain is a stray sequence in a library constructed for alpha chains; its clone size is not meaningful. V is TRBV10-3 and J is TRBJ2-1; 14 nucleotides agree with TRBD2. With V trimmed by 10 bases and J by 5 bases, 4 bases remained unmatched. The CDR3 is 14 residues long. CDR1 and CDR2 from the germline V gene are ENHRY and SYGVKD. The chain's CDR3 is CATGTSGGNNEQFF. As DNA, the CDR3 is TGTGCCACCGGGACTAGCGGGGGAAACAATGAGCAGTTCTTC.

This clonotype was seen repeatedly, ten times or more. Found in a library prepared for alpha chains, this beta chain is an off-target read, and its abundance has little meaning. The chain has TRBV28 and TRBJ1-1; D not certain. Germline assignment: CDR1 MDHEN and CDR2 SYDVKM. The length of the CDR3 is 11 residues. The CDR3 DNA sequence: TGTGTAGTATGGTCGAACACTGAAGCTTTCTTT. Protein sequence: CVVWSNTEAFF.

Many counts were recorded for this clonotype. For a library built for alpha chains, this beta chain is a stray read; little rests on its size. This rearrangement joins TRBV28 to TRBJ2-5; D ambiguous. Germline values: CDR1 MDHEN, CDR2 SYDVKM. The CDR3 sequence is 12 residues long. The V gene lost 0 bases and the J gene lost 4 bases, with 3 bases spanning the gap. This chain's CDR3 is CASSLWRETQYF. In DNA form, the CDR3 reads TGTGCCAGCAGTTTATGGCGAGAGACCCAGTACTTC.

Many counts were recorded for this clonotype. As an off-target read in a library built for alpha chains, this beta chain has a frequency of little significance. The chain has TRBV19 and TRBJ1-5, with a possible D match to TRBD1 (5 bases). There are 14 residues in the CDR3. In germline, CDR1 is LNHDA, CDR2 SQIVND (reference sequence). The V end was cut by 3 bases, the J end by 4 bases, with 10 bases between. The CDR3 loop is CASSMGGANQPQHF. In nucleotides, the CDR3 is TGTGCCAGTAGTATGGGGGGTGCTAATCAGCCCCAGCATTTT. Together with reference TRBV19 and TRBJ1-5, the CDR3 gives the full variable domain: DGGITQSPKYLFRKEGQNVTLSCEQNLNHDAMYWYRQDPGQGLRLIYYSQIVNDFQKGDIAEGYSVSREKKESFPLTVTSAQKNPTAFYLCASSMGGANQPQHFGDGTRLSIL.

This clonotype is classed as medium-sized (0.01 to 0.1%). Because this beta chain is a stray read in a library intended to capture alpha chains, its abundance should not be given much weight. This chain uses TRBV27 with TRBJ1-1; TRBD1 aligns across 7 bases. Trimming removed 3 bases from V and 10 bases from J; junction bases left unmatched: 8. The CDR3 is 13 residues long. CDR1 and CDR2 (germline): MNHEY, SMNVEV (reference sequence). CDR3 DNA: TGTGCCAGCAGTTTTGCAGGGGGTATTGGAGCTTTCTTT. It encodes CASSFAGGIGAFF.

This clonotype was detected only once. This beta chain came through as a stray read in a library set up for alpha chains, and its size says little. The gene calls are TRBV2 and TRBJ2-5; TRBD1 or TRBD2 may be the D gene (5 bases each). The germline V gene has CDR1 SNHLY and CDR2 FYNNEI. Deletions cut 6 bases from V and 1 base from J, with 9 bases between. The CDR3 totals 13 residues. The CDR3 is CASRRGIQETQYF. CDR3 nucleotides: TGTGCCAGCAGGAGGGGCATCCAAGAGACCCAGTACTTC.

In this sample, this clonotype turned up many times. This beta chain is a stray sequence in a library constructed for alpha chains; its clone size is not meaningful. The chain uses TRBV25-1 and TRBJ2-7, with 8 bases lining up with TRBD2. After removal of 2 bases from V and 6 bases from J, the junction contained 3 bases not matched to a gene. Per germline, CDR1 MGHDK and CDR2 SYGVNS. CDR3 length: 13 amino acids. The CDR3 sequence is CASSEGRGGEQYF. In DNA, the CDR3 is TGTGCCAGCAGTGAAGGACGGGGGGGCGAGCAGTACTTC.

This clonotype has more than one count but fewer than ten. Being off target in a library aimed at alpha chains, this beta chain has a size of little meaning. CDR3 loop: CASSLREAGSSGGELFF. The CDR3 coding sequence is TGCGCCAGCAGCTTGCGGGAAGCAGGGAGCAGCGGCGGGGAGCTGTTTTTT. V is TRBV5-1 and J is TRBJ2-2; tentatively, D is TRBD1 or TRBD2 (5 bases each). The germline V gene encodes CDR1 SGHRS and CDR2 YFSETQ. Trimming left V 1 base short and J 7 bases short, with 20 bases between. The CDR3 sequence is 17 residues long.

This clonotype has ten or more counts. This beta chain is an off-target read within a library intended for alpha chains, so its frequency means little. The rearrangement uses TRBV5-1 and TRBJ2-1, with D possibly being TRBD2 (5 bases). Trimming took off 1 base at V and 8 bases at J, with 16 bases between the two ends. The CDR3 is 15 amino acids. Per the germline V gene, CDR1 is SGHRS and CDR2 is YFSETQ. The CDR3 DNA sequence: TGCGCCAGCAGCTTGTCACTAGTTGAAACCGATGAGCAGTTCTTC. Translation: CASSLSLVETDEQFF.

Ten or more counts support this clonotype. This beta chain lies outside the target of a library built for alpha chains; its clone size means little. This chain links TRBV10-2 with TRBJ1-5, with D uncertain. Per the germline V gene, CDR1 is WSHSY and CDR2 is SAAADI. The CDR3 is made up of 14 amino acids. V lost 1 base, J lost 4 bases, and 8 bases lay in between. CDR3 protein: CASSEFSQNQPQHF. The CDR3, as DNA: TGCGCCAGCAGTGAGTTCAGTCAAAATCAGCCCCAGCATTTT.